This TCR beta chain was sequenced during a study of cytomegalovirus exposure and HLA in healthy donors. Study context: When 398 donors were genotyped, 80% to 90% of them were found to fall in the Caucasian-associated ancestry cluster.

The ends were cut back, 0 bases at V and 8 bases at J, with 23 bases in the middle. CDR1 and CDR2 from the germline V gene are SQVTM and ANQGSEA. The CDR3 spans 17 residues. As for this clone: Its matching antigen is unknown.

Primers: 60 Vbeta forward and 13 Jbeta reverse. Only in-frame clones appear in the TCRdb table, and some are missing; sequencing was by immunoSEQ multiplex PCR. The data contain 55,000 to 75,000 clones, roughly 80% of them seen just once; the ten biggest clones take up about 7.1%. General study results and limits: Other equally common chains were less clonally expanded than HLA-associated TCR beta chains, a later analysis showed. Accurate prediction of HLA-A and HLA-B alleles (for most subjects) was reportedly achieved from TCR beta sequences. Productive rates of about 90% or about 30% were seen for most TCR beta V segments in an earlier analysis.

V gene TRBV29-1 combines with J gene TRBJ2-1; D perhaps matches TRBD2 (6 bases). The sequenced material came from PBMCs. The clonotype comes from a woman in her twenties or thirties in good health and CMV-seropositive. CDR3 loop: CSVEDLGLWDAGDEQFF. DNA of the CDR3: TGCAGCGTTGAAGATCTAGGACTATGGGATGCCGGGGATGAGCAGTTCTTC.